The rows below give T cell receptor beta chains drawn from one sample of a study of siplizumab effects on memory and regulatory T cells. Sequencing used immunoSEQ multiplex PCR; TCRdb keeps in-frame clones, though not all of them. The profile shows over 80,000 clones, just under 95% of them singletons. Sequences were obtained from non-Treg CD4+ T cells sorted from blood. The source of these receptors is a human donor in good health. Both conserved end residues are part of each CDR3. A D gene is named only where the DNA matches it firmly. The listing skips clone size in some rows; elsewhere it reads once, few, many or a size class.

>TRBV29-1|.|TRBJ1-4|.
CSVVGGGKLFF
TGCAGCGTTGTTGGAGGGGGAAAACTGTTTTTT
>TRBV9|.|TRBJ1-1|TRBD1
CASSPRRQGGTEAFF
TGTGCCAGCAGCCCTCGTCGACAGGGGGGCACTGAAGCTTTCTTT
>TRBV18|.|TRBJ2-1|.
CASSPQSENNEQFF
TGTGCCAGCTCACCACAATCAGAAAACAATGAGCAGTTCTTC
>TRBV18|.|TRBJ2-6|.
CASSPQKVRSSRANVLTF
TGTGCCAGCTCACCACAGAAAGTCCGGTCGTCTAGGGCCAACGTCCTGACTTTC
>TRBV10-2|.|TRBJ2-3|TRBD1
CASSVDRGTDTQYF
TGCGCCAGCAGTGTGGACAGGGGGACGGATACGCAGTATTTT
>TRBV27|few|TRBJ2-7|.
CASSWTASAYEQYF
TGTGCCAGCAGTTGGACAGCCTCGGCCTACGAGCAGTACTTC
>TRBV7-2|.|TRBJ2-2|TRBD2
CASRSSGSGTGELFF
TGTGCCAGCAGGTCTAGCGGGAGTGGAACCGGGGAGCTGTTTTTT
>TRBV25-1|.|TRBJ2-7|.
CASSGGLSSYEQYF
TGTGCCAGCAGTGGGGGACTTTCCTCCTACGAGCAGTACTTC
>TRBV6-5|.|TRBJ2-1|TRBD2
CASSYSRTSGNEQFF
TGTGCCAGCAGTTACTCCAGGACTAGCGGAAATGAGCAGTTCTTC
>TRBV19|.|TRBJ2-3|TRBD2
CASSIGLAATDTQYF
TGTGCCAGTAGTATAGGACTAGCGGCCACAGATACGCAGTATTTT
>TRBV28|.|TRBJ2-5|.
CASSQGGAQETQYF
TGTGCCAGCAGTCAAGGGGGGGCCCAAGAGACCCAGTACTTC
>TRBV11-2|.|TRBJ2-5|TRBD2
CASSLLASGTETQYF
TGTGCCAGCAGCTTACTCGCTAGCGGGACGGAGACCCAGTACTTC
>TRBV7-3|.|TRBJ2-5|TRBD2
CASSFLGLARQETQYF
TGTGCCAGCAGCTTTCTTGGACTAGCCCGACAAGAGACCCAGTACTTC
>TRBV5-1|.|TRBJ2-2|TRBD1
CASSLRTGAGELFF
TGCGCCAGCAGTTTGAGGACAGGGGCCGGGGAGCTGTTTTTT
>TRBV11-2|.|TRBJ2-7|.
CASSHFEGSSYEQYF
TGTGCCAGCAGCCATTTCGAGGGGAGCTCCTACGAGCAGTACTTC
>TRBV5-1|.|TRBJ1-5|.
CASSADSNQPQHF
TGCGCCAGCTCGGCAGATAGCAATCAGCCCCAGCATTTT
>TRBV5-6|.|TRBJ2-3|.
CASSPGTDTQYF
TGTGCCAGCAGCCCGGGGACAGATACGCAGTATTTT
>TRBV19|.|TRBJ1-5|.
CASSIVQGSNQPQHF
TGTGCCAGTAGTATAGTTCAGGGGAGCAATCAGCCCCAGCATTTT
>TRBV5-3|.|TRBJ2-7|TRBD1
CARSPGQDYEQYF
TGTGCCAGAAGTCCCGGACAGGATTACGAGCAGTACTTC
>TRBV5-1|.|TRBJ2-7|TRBD1
CASSYQGRGSGNEQYF
TGCGCCAGCAGCTATCAAGGCAGGGGGTCTGGGAACGAGCAGTACTTC
>TRBV29-1|once|TRBJ1-1|.
CSVEPTIWGNTEAFF
TGCAGCGTTGAACCGACCATTTGGGGGAACACTGAAGCTTTCTTT
>TRBV28|.|TRBJ2-6|.
CASSYRYSGANVLTF
TGTGCCAGCAGTTACCGATACTCTGGGGCCAACGTCCTGACTTTC
>TRBV5-1|.|TRBJ1-1|TRBD1
CASSPDRGSLNTEAFF
TGCGCCAGCAGCCCGGACAGGGGTTCGTTGAACACTGAAGCTTTCTTT
>TRBV30|.|TRBJ1-1|.
CASERNTEAFF
TGTGCTTCCGAAAGGAACACTGAAGCTTTCTTT
>TRBV29-1|.|TRBJ1-5|TRBD1
CSVSGTVNQPQHF
TGCAGCGTGTCCGGGACAGTCAATCAGCCCCAGCATTTT
>TRBV9|.|TRBJ2-3|TRBD1
CASSLPTGPSTDTQYF
TGTGCCAGCAGCCTCCCGACAGGGCCTAGCACAGATACGCAGTATTTT
>TRBV18|.|TRBJ2-7|.
CASSPPGLREQYF
TGTGCCAGCTCACCACCGGGACTTAGGGAGCAGTACTTC
>TRBV11-3|.|TRBJ2-5|TRBD1
CASSSTWDRFETQYF
TGTGCCAGCAGCTCGACCTGGGACAGGTTTGAGACCCAGTACTTC
>TRBV27|.|TRBJ2-7|.
CASSGRVGLYEQYF
TGTGCCAGCTCGGGCAGGGTAGGGCTCTACGAGCAGTACTTC
>TRBV4-2|.|TRBJ2-7|.
CASSDAYEQYF
TGTGCCAGCAGCGACGCCTACGAGCAGTACTTC
>TRBV29-1|.|TRBJ2-2|TRBD2
CSVLAGVSTGELFF
TGCAGCGTCTTAGCGGGAGTGAGCACCGGGGAGCTGTTTTTT
>TRBV2|.|TRBJ1-1|.
CASSGTYKNTEAFF
TGTGCCAGCAGCGGAACGTACAAGAACACTGAAGCTTTCTTT
>TRBV30|.|TRBJ1-6|.
CAGSMTLNSPLHF
TGTGCCGGGAGTATGACCCTCAATTCACCCCTCCACTTT
>TRBV7-8|once|TRBJ1-2|TRBD1
CASSRPGQENYGYTF
TGTGCCAGCAGCCGGCCGGGACAGGAAAACTATGGCTACACCTTC
>TRBV7-8|.|TRBJ1-1|.
CASSLAAEAFF
TGTGCCAGCAGCTTAGCGGCTGAAGCTTTCTTT
>TRBV28|.|TRBJ2-7|.
CASSSYRVLYEQYF
TGTGCCAGCAGTTCGTACAGGGTGCTCTACGAGCAGTACTTC
>TRBV20-1|.|TRBJ2-2|.
CSARNTGELFF
TGCAGTGCTAGAAACACCGGGGAGCTGTTTTTT
>TRBV7-3|.|TRBJ2-3|.
CASSPTPGLRGTDTQYF
TGTGCCAGCAGCCCAACACCGGGACTCCGGGGCACAGATACGCAGTATTTT
>TRBV5-1|.|TRBJ1-1|.
CASSLTRVSEAFF
TGCGCCAGCAGCTTGACTCGGGTTTCTGAAGCTTTCTTT
>TRBV5-1|.|TRBJ2-1|TRBD1
CASSHPQGANEQFF
TGCGCCAGCAGTCATCCACAGGGGGCAAATGAGCAGTTCTTC
>TRBV25-1|.|TRBJ1-2|TRBD1
CASSESYPHGQGDYGYTF
TGTGCCAGCAGTGAAAGCTATCCGCATGGACAGGGAGACTATGGCTACACCTTC
>TRBV7-9|.|TRBJ1-1|.
CASSLQVSSGDTEAFF
TGTGCCAGCAGCTTACAAGTTTCCTCGGGAGACACTGAAGCTTTCTTT
>TRBV5-5|.|TRBJ2-3|TRBD1
CASSLSRQGPDTQYF
TGTGCCAGCAGCTTATCGAGACAGGGACCAGATACGCAGTATTTT
>TRBV5-1|.|TRBJ2-7|.
CASSLGVSLLYEQYF
TGCGCCAGCAGCTTGGGAGTTTCCCTGCTCTACGAGCAGTACTTC
>TRBV28|.|TRBJ1-4|TRBD1
CASRDRVEKLFF
TGTGCCAGCAGGGACAGGGTGGAAAAACTGTTTTTT
>TRBV29-1|.|TRBJ2-1|.
CSVGGIKDEQFF
TGCAGCGTTGGCGGGATTAAGGATGAGCAGTTCTTC
>TRBV4-1|.|TRBJ2-1|.
CASSLRGERSSYNEQFF
TGCGCCAGCAGCCTAAGGGGAGAGCGCTCCTCCTACAATGAGCAGTTCTTC
>TRBV7-2|.|TRBJ2-3|.
CASSSHGWEGADTQYF
TGTGCCAGCAGCTCGCATGGTTGGGAAGGAGCAGATACGCAGTATTTT
>TRBV5-6|.|TRBJ2-5|.
CASSSGVKETQYF
TGTGCCAGCAGCTCGGGAGTCAAGGAGACCCAGTACTTC
>TRBV19|once|TRBJ2-7|.
CASIGGVSYEQYF
TGTGCCAGTATTGGGGGCGTATCCTACGAGCAGTACTTC
>TRBV6-5|.|TRBJ1-1|.
CASSSPGLQITEAFF
TGTGCCAGCAGTTCACCGGGACTGCAGATCACTGAAGCTTTCTTT
>TRBV27|.|TRBJ1-6|.
CASSFASYNSPLHF
TGTGCCAGCAGTTTCGCATCCTATAATTCACCCCTCCACTTT
>TRBV7-9|.|TRBJ2-1|.
CASSLSPYNEQFF
TGTGCCAGCAGCTTATCACCGTACAATGAGCAGTTCTTC
>TRBV20-1|.|TRBJ2-1|.
CSARDLAVQFF
TGCAGTGCTAGAGATTTGGCAGTTCAGTTCTTC
>TRBV29-1|.|TRBJ2-7|TRBD1
CSVEKGQGVEQYF
TGCAGCGTTGAAAAGGGCCAGGGGGTCGAGCAGTACTTC
>TRBV5-6|.|TRBJ2-4|TRBD1
CASSRGYGTAKNIQYF
TGTGCCAGCAGCCGAGGGTATGGGACAGCTAAAAACATTCAGTACTTC
>TRBV15|.|TRBJ2-7|.
CATSSQGHSYEQYF
TGTGCCACCAGCAGCCAGGGACATTCCTACGAGCAGTACTTC